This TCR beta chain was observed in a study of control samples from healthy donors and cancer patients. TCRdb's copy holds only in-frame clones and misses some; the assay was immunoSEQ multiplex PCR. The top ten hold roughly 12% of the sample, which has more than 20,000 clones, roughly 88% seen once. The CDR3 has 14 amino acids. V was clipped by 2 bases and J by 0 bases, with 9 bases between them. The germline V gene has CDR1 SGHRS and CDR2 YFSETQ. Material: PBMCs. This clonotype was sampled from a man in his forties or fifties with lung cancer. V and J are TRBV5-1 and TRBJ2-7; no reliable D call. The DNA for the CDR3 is TGCGCCAGCAGCTTTCAGGTAACCTCCTACGAGCAGTACTTC. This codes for CASSFQVTSYEQYF.